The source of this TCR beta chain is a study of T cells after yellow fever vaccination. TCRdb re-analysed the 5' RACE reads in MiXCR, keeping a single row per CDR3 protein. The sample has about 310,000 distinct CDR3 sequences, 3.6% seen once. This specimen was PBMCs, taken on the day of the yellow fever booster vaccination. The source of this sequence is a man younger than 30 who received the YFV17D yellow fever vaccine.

CDR3 sequence: CASSSYLSFPLHF. The CDR3 bases are TGTGCCAGCAGTTCCTACCTGAGTTTCCCCCTCCACTTT. The chain couples TRBV6-5 to TRBJ1-6, with D uncertain. Germline lookup yields CDR1 MNHEY and CDR2 SVGAGI. CDR3 length: 13 residues. V lost 4 bases and J lost 13, with 14 bases in between.